The 13 T cell receptor beta chains below were found in one sample sequenced in a study of T cell repertoires in cytomegalovirus infection. TCRdb reanalysed the reads using MiXCR and keeps one entry per CDR3 protein. The sample includes roughly 100,000 distinct CDR3 sequences, 16% of them seen just once. Input material: PBMCs. The receptors derive from a human donor in good health (CMV status not recorded). Some clones in this sample may be carry-over from other donors' samples.

In this sample, this clonotype turned up many times. This chain joins TRBV6-2 or TRBV6-3 and TRBJ2-7, with TRBD2 matching 13 bases. The CDR3 consists of 18 residues. The V gene end was trimmed by 2 bases and the J gene end by 3 bases; junction bases not matched to a gene: 10. The germline gives CDR1 MNHEY, CDR2 SVGEGT. Here the CDR3 reads CASSYESPTSGGVYEQYF. The CDR3 bases are TGTGCCAGCAGTTACGAATCCCCCACTAGCGGGGGGGTCTACGAGCAGTACTTC.

This clonotype turned up a few times. The V and J genes are TRBV28 and TRBJ1-2, with 9 bases matching TRBD1. Germline values: CDR1 MDHEN, CDR2 SYDVKM. The CDR3 loop spans 15 amino acids. V lost 6 bases and J lost 5; bases outside the gene matches: 10. DNA of the CDR3: TGTGCCAGCAGAGATTTGGATGGACAGGGGTATGGCTACACCTTC. Protein product: CASRDLDGQGYGYTF.

This clonotype was seen ten or more times. The chain uses TRBV7-2 and TRBJ1-6; 10 nucleotides match TRBD1. The CDR3 sequence is 15 residues long. With V trimmed by 4 bases and J by 9 bases, 6 bases remained unmatched. From germline, CDR1 is SGHTA and CDR2 FQGNSA. CDR3 sequence (DNA): TGTGCCAGCAGCTCCGGGACAGGGGTTACTTCACCCCTCCACTTT. Translation: CASSSGTGVTSPLHF.

This clonotype has more than one count but fewer than ten. The CDR3 DNA reads as TGTGCCAGCATCTCTACTCCGGGACCACAAGAGACCCAGTACTTC. Translation gives CASISTPGPQETQYF. The rearrangement uses TRBV5-5 and TRBJ2-5; D possibly matches TRBD1 or TRBD2 (5 bases each). The length of the CDR3 is 15 residues. Germline V gene data show CDR1 as SGHKS and CDR2 as YYEKEE (reference sequence). V lost 6 bases and J lost 2, with 17 bases in between.

In its sample, this clonotype was seen many times. V and J are TRBV4-1 and TRBJ2-1, with 10 nucleotides matching TRBD2. In germline, CDR1 is MGHRA, CDR2 YSYEKL. There are 14 residues in the CDR3. The V and J ends lost 4 bases and 9 bases, in that order; junction bases with no gene match: 6. CDR3 sequence reads: CASSRSGGATEQFF. CDR3 sequence (DNA): TGCGCCAGCAGCCGAAGCGGGGGGGCCACTGAGCAGTTCTTC.

The sample holds a few counts of this clonotype. V usage is TRBV5-1 and J usage is TRBJ2-1; TRBD2 agrees at 8 bases. The CDR3 has 15 residues. The germline V gene encodes CDR1 SGHRS and CDR2 YFSETQ. V was clipped by 0 bases and J by 4 bases; unmatched bases: 3. This chain's CDR3 is CASSLEQRGYNEQFF. CDR3 coding DNA: TGCGCCAGCAGCTTGGAGCAGCGGGGGTACAATGAGCAGTTCTTC. The full variable domain, rest sourced from reference TRBV5-1 and TRBJ2-1, is KAGVTQTPRYLIKTRGQQVTLSCSPISGHRSVSWYQQTPGQGLQFLFEYFSETQRNKGNFPGRFSGRQFSNSRSEMNVSTLELGDSALYLCASSLEQRGYNEQFFGPGTRLTVL.

The rearrangement links TRBV3-1 to TRBJ1-2; no clear D gene. The CDR3 has 16 amino acids. Germline V gene data show CDR1 as LGHDT and CDR2 as YNNKEL (reference sequence). The ends were cut back, 4 bases at V and 7 bases at J, with 22 bases in the middle. CDR3 sequence reads: CASSPAGGRGALGYTF. In DNA form, the CDR3 reads TGTGCCAGCAGCCCTGCAGGAGGACGCGGAGCCCTTGGCTACACCTTC.

This clonotype was recorded a few times. The J gene is TRBJ2-1, the V gene TRBV20-1; TRBD1 matches at 12 bases. There are 13 residues in the CDR3. Losses at the gene ends were 6 bases for V and 9 bases for J; bases not matched to a gene: 6. In germline, CDR1 is DFQATT, CDR2 SNEGSKA (reference sequence). CDR3 bases: TGCAGTGCAACCGGGACAGGGGGCCCTGAGCAGTTCTTC. Translating gives CSATGTGGPEQFF.

V and J are TRBV28 and TRBJ1-5, with a weak D call TRBD1 (5 bases). CDR1 and CDR2 (germline): MDHEN, SYDVKM. Trimming shortened V by 2 bases and J by 7 bases, and 18 bases separated the two germline ends. This CDR3 has 16 residues. The CDR3 reads CASSLAGVKGKQPQHF. CDR3 nucleotides: TGTGCCAGCAGTTTAGCGGGCGTGAAGGGGAAACAGCCCCAGCATTTT.

V is TRBV4-1 and J is TRBJ2-4, with D tentatively TRBD1 or TRBD2 (8 bases each). The V end was cut by 4 bases, the J end by 1 base, with 20 bases between. The CDR3 loop spans 18 amino acids. CDR1 is MGHRA and CDR2 is YSYEKL in the germline V gene. CDR3 DNA: TGCGCCAGCAGCCCCGGGAGGGCAGGGGGCCTGGCCAAAAACATTCAGTACTTC. Protein product: CASSPGRAGGLAKNIQYF.

The chain recombines TRBV5-1 with TRBJ2-5; 8 nucleotides align to TRBD1. Germline-derived CDR1 and CDR2 are SGHRS and YFSETQ. The CDR3 loop spans 15 amino acids. Trimming cost V 0 bases and J 4 bases; bases outside gene matches: 5. CDR3 loop: CASSLDIQGGETQYF. The DNA of the CDR3 is TGCGCCAGCAGCTTGGATATACAGGGGGGAGAGACCCAGTACTTC.

This clonotype was detected many times. The V gene is TRBV5-4, the J gene TRBJ2-5; D gene ambiguous. Germline V CDR1 and CDR2: SGHNT, YYREEE (reference sequence). Trimming shortened V by 2 bases and J by 7 bases, and 15 bases separated the two germline ends. The CDR3 spans 14 residues. CDR3 nucleotides: TGTGCCAGCAGCTTTCAGGCCTCCCGAGGGACCCAGTACTTC. Protein sequence: CASSFQASRGTQYF.

This clonotype was counted a few times. J is TRBJ1-4 and V is TRBV4-1, with TRBD1 as a possible D gene (6 bases). Trimming took off 4 bases at V and 2 bases at J, with 20 bases between the two ends. Germline lookup yields CDR1 MGHRA and CDR2 YSYEKL. This CDR3 is 18 amino acids long. CDR3 sequence reads: CASSRSSGTTGTNEKLFF. For the CDR3, the DNA is TGCGCCAGCAGCCGCTCGTCGGGGACAACTGGGACTAATGAAAAACTGTTTTTT.